The sequence of this T cell receptor beta chain was determined in a study of T cell responses to AZD1222 COVID-19 vaccine. The study, taken as a whole, reports: Clonal diversity was possibly underestimated; the donors were predominantly white British and more often female. The repertoires were collected only after the peak T cell response. Baseline testing showed seropositivity in only a handful of AZD1222 recipients. Mapped onto spike, vaccine-associated CD4 TCRs spanned it and were dominant at 160-218 and 743-854.

In the case of this clone: What it binds is not known.

Libraries were prepared by immunoSEQ multiplex PCR; TCRdb keeps only in-frame clonotypes and omits some of them. The data contain some 130,000 clones, around 90% of them singletons. The CDR3 sequence is 15 residues long. Germline lookup yields CDR1 LNHDA and CDR2 SQIVND (reference sequence). V gave up 3 bases and J gave up 2 bases, with 11 bases separating them. The origin of this receptor is an adult in good health. The sample consisted of peripheral blood, taken on day 0 of AZD1222 vaccination. The chain recombines TRBV19 with TRBJ1-5; D is unclear. This chain's CDR3 is CASSMGREGNQPQHF. Here the CDR3 DNA reads TGTGCCAGTAGTATGGGCCGGGAAGGCAATCAGCCCCAGCATTTT.